Sequencing of this T cell receptor beta chain was carried out in a study of T-cell reconstitution after alpha-beta-depleted transplantation in children (TCRdb year 2016). Regarding the complete study: Using TCR repertoire profiling, the study followed T-cell immune reconstitution in a quantitative way in children after TCRalphabeta/CD19-depleted allogeneic hematopoietic cell transplantation.

The CDR3 goes from the cysteine to the phenylalanine over 16 residues. Only the CDR3 part of the read is kept: 48 bases, read in frame from the first base. Trimming takes 2 bases off V and 4 bases off J; junction bases not matched to a gene: 5. CDR1 SGHDT and CDR2 YYEEEE are derived from the germline V gene. Beyond this particular receptor, the publication reports: Over the following months the frequencies of hyperexpanded clones went down, and after one year T-cell counts and TCRbeta diversity were mostly credited to newly produced T cells. In some patients, high TCRbeta diversity at day 60 was attributed to recipient T cells and intrathymic progenitors that had survived conditioning. The apparently early alphabetaT-cell count recovery about two months after transplant was reportedly dependent on only several hundred rapidly expanded clones derived from non-depleted graft cells.

This clonotype was detected many times. No antigen is known for it. Per-base qualities were not stored, and no clone one base away is much larger. The method was PCR. Sequencing instrument: Illumina HiSeq 2500. Molecular barcoding was employed in the preparation of TCR libraries, with unique molecular identifiers being used to normalize TCRbeta repertoire quantification. TCRdb handled the public reads itself, with Q25 trimming in fastp and clone calling in MiXCR, and kept productive beta chains. Each record represents a unique CDR3 protein, reported with the most common genes and DNA among its rows. The sample table shows 780,000 or so distinct CDR3 sequences, and around 15% are seen once. Approximately 5% of the sample belongs to the ten largest clones. The treatment or condition label on this specimen signifies: allogeneic hematopoietic cell transplantation with graft depleted of TCRalphabeta T cells and CD19 B cells. The transplant recipients were children given TCRalphabeta/CD19-depleted allogeneic hematopoietic cell grafts.

The receptor's source is a male patient between 10 and 17 years old who had a stem cell transplant for acute lymphoblastic leukemia, so the T cells may come from the graft donor. This receptor chain uses TRBV5-6 and TRBJ2-2, with 10 bases in between that match TRBD1. The sample was PBMCs, mostly from graft donor cells, taken 360 days after TCRalphabeta/CD19-depleted stem cell transplant. CDR3 protein: CASSLPGTGVTGELFF. The DNA reads TGTGCCAGCAGCTTACCCGGGACAGGGGTCACCGGGGAGCTGTTTTTT.